What follows are 18 T cell receptor beta chains derived from one specimen sequenced in a study of blood T cell repertoires in COVID-19. Method: immunoSEQ multiplex PCR; TCRdb's copy keeps in-frame clones and lacks some. Of tens of thousands of clones in the sample, 65% to 80% were seen once. What was sequenced was peripheral blood. Source of these receptors: a human donor with active or convalescent COVID-19. The donor label of this sample is uncertain.

The chain couples TRBV29-1 to TRBJ2-1; D not resolved. This CDR3 has 13 amino acids. V dropped 7 bases and J dropped 4 bases, with 14 bases sitting between them. The V gene's germline CDR1 is SQVTM and CDR2 ANQGSEA. The CDR3 DNA reads TGCAGCGCCTTCGAGATTTCTTACAATGAGCAGTTCTTC. This encodes CSAFEISYNEQFF.

The V call is TRBV18, the J call TRBJ1-5, with 7 bases identical to TRBD1. With 5 bases clipped from V and 7 bases from J, the junction kept 5 bases outside the gene matches. The CDR3 sequence is 13 residues long. The germline V gene has CDR1 KGHSH and CDR2 LQKENI. This chain's CDR3 is CASSGTEGQPQHF. DNA for the CDR3: TGTGCCAGCTCAGGGACAGAGGGGCAGCCCCAGCATTTT.

The chain uses TRBV11-2 and TRBJ1-2; D unclear. Germline assignment: CDR1 SGHAT and CDR2 FQNNGV. The CDR3 spans 12 residues. V lost 3 bases to trimming and J lost 7 bases, with 9 bases between them. DNA for the CDR3: TGTGCCAGCAGCTTCGCGTCGGGTGGCTACACCTTC. Its protein product is CASSFASGGYTF.

This rearrangement joins TRBV2 to TRBJ1-1, with TRBD1 matching 8 bases. CDR3 length equals 11 residues. V shed 6 bases and J 11 bases; nucleotides not matched to a gene: 5. The germline gives CDR1 SNHLY, CDR2 FYNNEI. The CDR3: CASRDRVWAFF. The CDR3 region has the DNA TGTGCCAGCAGGGACAGGGTTTGGGCTTTCTTT.

This chain connects TRBV24-1 to TRBJ1-2; 8 positions agree with TRBD1. V lost 2 bases, J lost 4 bases, and 8 bases stayed unmatched. Looked up from germline, CDR1 is KGHDR and CDR2 is SFDVKD. CDR3 length: 16 residues. The CDR3 spells CATSDSRQGWVYGYTF. DNA for the CDR3: TGTGCCACCAGTGATTCCCGACAGGGGTGGGTCTATGGCTACACCTTC.

The CDR3 reads CASSARKRGVSDTQYF. CDR3 DNA: TGTGCCAGCAGCGCTCGTAAGCGGGGGGTATCAGATACGCAGTATTTT. The rearrangement joins TRBV11-3 to TRBJ2-3, with 9 bases matching TRBD2. CDR3 length equals 16 residues. Germline values: CDR1 SGHNT, CDR2 YENEEA. The trim removed 5 bases at V and 4 bases at J, leaving 10 bases unmatched.

The chain recombines TRBV6-2 or TRBV6-3 with TRBJ2-2; D gene ambiguous. This CDR3 has 16 residues. V lost 2 bases to trimming and J lost 0 bases, with 10 bases between them. Germline values: CDR1 MNHEY, CDR2 SVGEGT. The CDR3 DNA reads TGTGCCAGCAGTTACGGGTGGCGGACGAACACCGGGGAGCTGTTTTTT. Translating gives CASSYGWRTNTGELFF.

The chain combines TRBV11-3 with TRBJ2-7, with TRBD1 identical over 7 bases. The CDR3 runs 15 residues. Germline loops: CDR1 SGHNT, CDR2 YENEEA. Unmatched junction bases numbered 10, after V lost 5 bases and J lost 3 bases. The CDR3 is CASSRRQGSLYEQYF. Written as DNA, the CDR3 is TGTGCCAGCAGCCGTCGACAGGGTAGTCTCTACGAGCAGTACTTC.

The rearrangement uses TRBV7-3 and TRBJ2-2; TRBD2 aligns across 8 bases. The junction had 12 bases not matched to a gene; V was cut back by 2 bases and J by 4 bases. The CDR3 totals 18 residues. Looked up from germline, CDR1 is SGHTA and CDR2 is FQGTGA. CDR3 bases: TGTGCCAGCAGCTTAGCGAACGGGAGGGCAAAAGGCACCGGGGAGCTGTTTTTT. As protein: CASSLANGRAKGTGELFF.

This sequence joins TRBV7-2 and TRBJ1-1; 9 bases fit TRBD1. There are 15 residues in the CDR3. Germline-derived CDR1 and CDR2 are SGHTA and FQGNSA. With V trimmed by 5 bases and J by 1 base, 5 bases remained unmatched. The CDR3: CASSRGQGGNTEAFF. DNA of the CDR3: TGTGCCAGCAGCCGGGGACAGGGCGGGAACACTGAAGCTTTCTTT.

There are a few counts of this clone. V is TRBV24-1 and J is TRBJ2-1, with 10 bases aligning to TRBD2. There are 16 residues in the CDR3. Germline assignment: CDR1 KGHDR and CDR2 SFDVKD. The V and J ends lost 7 bases and 4 bases, in that order; junction bases with no gene match: 9. CDR3 DNA sequence: TGTGCCACCAGCGTAAGGGGACTAGCGCCTTACAATGAGCAGTTCTTC. This encodes CATSVRGLAPYNEQFF.

The CDR3 reads CASRQGKYTEAFF. CDR3 nucleotide sequence: TGTGCCAGTAGACAGGGGAAGTACACTGAAGCTTTCTTT. This chain connects TRBV25-1 to TRBJ1-1; 8 nucleotides align to TRBD1. Germline CDR1 reads MGHDK; CDR2 reads SYGVNS. J was trimmed by 3 bases and V by 9 bases; bases with no gene match: 6. This CDR3 has 13 residues. Combining the CDR3 with reference TRBV25-1 and TRBJ1-1 gives the whole variable domain EADIYQTPRYLVIGTGKKITLECSQTMGHDKMYWYQQDPGMELHLIHYSYGVNSTEKGDLSSESTVSRIRTEHFPLTLESARPSHTSQYLCASRQGKYTEAFFGQGTRLTVV.

The genes are TRBV24-1 and TRBJ2-3, with TRBD1 matching over 10 bases. The CDR3 is 16 amino acids. Germline CDR1 is KGHDR and CDR2 is SFDVKD. The ends lost 5 bases at V and 3 bases at J; junction bases unmatched: 7. CDR3 in amino acids: CATSAPTGGWTDTQYF. Here the CDR3 DNA reads TGTGCCACCAGTGCCCCGACAGGGGGCTGGACAGATACGCAGTATTTT.

The rearrangement links TRBV10-3 to TRBJ1-2, with D hard to call. With 2 bases removed from V and 2 bases from J, the gap between germline ends came to 9 bases. Germline CDR1 and CDR2: ENHRY and SYGVKD. This CDR3 is built from 14 residues. The CDR3 nucleotides are TGTGCCATCAGTGAGCATGGAGCAAACTATGGCTACACCTTC. It specifies CAISEHGANYGYTF.

V usage is TRBV25-1 and J usage is TRBJ1-5; D unresolved. Deletions cut 3 bases from V and 0 bases from J, with 9 bases between. The CDR3 is made up of 15 amino acids. CDR1 MGHDK and CDR2 SYGVNS come from the germline V gene. The CDR3 sequence is CASSDFGDSNQPQHF. The CDR3, as DNA: TGTGCCAGCAGTGATTTCGGGGATAGCAATCAGCCCCAGCATTTT.

The CDR3 sequence is CAISPLAGGQNEQFF. CDR3 in DNA: TGTGCCATCAGTCCACTAGCGGGAGGACAAAATGAGCAGTTCTTC. The chain is built from TRBV10-3 and TRBJ2-1; 12 nucleotides agree with TRBD2. J gave up 7 bases and V 5 bases, and 6 bases lay outside the gene matches. The CDR3 consists of 15 residues. Looked up from germline, CDR1 is ENHRY and CDR2 is SYGVKD.

The chain carries TRBV10-1 and TRBJ1-2; D gene ambiguous. Germline-derived CDR1 and CDR2 are WNHNN and SYGVQD (reference sequence). Trimming shortened V by 6 bases and J by 2 bases, and 10 bases separated the two germline ends. This CDR3 spans 13 amino acids. The DNA of the CDR3 is TGCGCCAGCAGCTCGGGAGCCAACTATGGCTACACCTTC. Its protein is CASSSGANYGYTF.

The chain couples TRBV5-1 to TRBJ2-7, with 7 nucleotides matching TRBD2. This CDR3 has 15 amino acids. The ends lost 0 bases at V and 5 bases at J; junction bases unmatched: 8. Germline CDR1 reads SGHRS; CDR2 reads YFSETQ. This CDR3 is CASSLAIGGRDEQYF. In DNA form, the CDR3 reads TGCGCCAGCAGCTTGGCCATTGGGGGGAGGGACGAGCAGTACTTC.